The next 16 T cell receptor beta chains were all read from a single sample in a study of T cell responses to AZD1222 COVID-19 vaccine. Sequenced by immunoSEQ multiplex PCR; TCRdb stores in-frame clones only, minus some. The table has 150,000 to 180,000 clones, around 89% seen once. The starting material was peripheral blood, obtained on day 0 of AZD1222 vaccination. These receptors all come from an adult in good health.

In this sample, this clone turned up once. This chain joins TRBV3-1 (or the pseudogene TRBV3-2) and TRBJ2-5, with no clear D. V shed 0 bases and J shed 3 bases, with 8 bases lying between them. The CDR3 has 14 residues. CDR1 and CDR2 from the germline V gene are LGHDT and YNNKEL (reference sequence). The CDR3 DNA reads TGTGCCAGCAGCCAAGAGGCCCTCAAAGAGACCCAGTACTTC. Protein: CASSQEALKETQYF.

The rearrangement links TRBV12-3 or TRBV12-4 to TRBJ1-2; TRBD1 matches at 8 bases. Losses at the gene ends were 7 bases for V and 9 bases for J; bases not matched to a gene: 7. This CDR3 contains 12 residues. The CDR3 bases are TGTGCCAGCACCCTGGACAGGGTTCGCTACACCTTC. It specifies CASTLDRVRYTF.

This chain joins TRBV19 and TRBJ1-5; 7 bases align to TRBD1. Trimming took 5 bases from V and 0 from J; bases not matched to a gene: 4. This CDR3 comprises 15 residues. CDR1 LNHDA and CDR2 SQIVND come from the germline V gene (reference sequence). CDR3 in amino acids: CASSSGGNSNQPQHF. CDR3 DNA: TGTGCCAGTAGTTCAGGGGGGAATAGCAATCAGCCCCAGCATTTT.

The V and J genes are TRBV5-4 and TRBJ1-2; D is perhaps TRBD1 (6 bases). This CDR3 has 14 amino acids. V was cut by 0 bases and J by 5 bases, with 11 bases left in between. Germline CDR1 and CDR2: SGHNT and YYREEE (reference sequence). The CDR3 loop reads CASSLAGEGYGYTF. CDR3 coding DNA: TGTGCCAGCAGCTTGGCAGGGGAAGGTTATGGCTACACCTTC.

The rearrangement uses TRBV19 and TRBJ1-2; 7 bases are shared with TRBD1. The CDR3 is 14 residues long. Germline lookup yields CDR1 LNHDA and CDR2 SQIVND (reference sequence). J was trimmed by 4 bases and V by 5 bases; bases with no gene match: 7. The CDR3 DNA sequence: TGTGCCAGTAGTTTGTCTCGACAGGGCTATGGCTACACCTTC. This translates into CASSLSRQGYGYTF.

The chain is built from TRBV9 and TRBJ2-5, with 9 bases matching TRBD2. There are 15 residues in the CDR3. Germline V gene sequence: CDR1 SGDLS, CDR2 YYNGEE. V dropped 4 bases and J dropped 4; count of bases not matched to a gene: 8. The CDR3 coding sequence is TGTGCCAGCAGCCTTAGCGGGGGCCGGGGAGAGACCCAGTACTTC. It encodes CASSLSGGRGETQYF.

V gene TRBV6-2 or TRBV6-3 combines with J gene TRBJ2-5; weak D call: TRBD1 (5 bases). This CDR3 region has 12 residues. Trimming stripped 6 bases from V and 5 bases from J, with 10 bases between. Germline lookup yields CDR1 MNHEY and CDR2 SVGEGT. CDR3 sequence: CASSIGVETQYF. In nucleotides, the CDR3 is TGTGCCAGCAGCATAGGGGTCGAGACCCAGTACTTC.

CDR3: CASSVEGAPYNEQFF. CDR3 nucleotides: TGTGCCAGCAGTGTTGAGGGGGCGCCCTACAATGAGCAGTTCTTC. The genes are TRBV2 and TRBJ2-1, with 7 bases fitting TRBD1. Trimming cost V 4 bases and J 2 bases; bases outside gene matches: 5. The germline V gene has CDR1 SNHLY and CDR2 FYNNEI. The CDR3 extends over 15 amino acids.

This chain joins TRBV23-1 and TRBJ1-2; 7 bases map to TRBD1. TRBV23-1 has ORF status, its function being uncertain. The CDR3 covers 18 residues. The trim removed 0 bases at V and 8 bases at J, leaving 18 bases unmatched. The CDR3: CASSQSFLRQGSKGGYTF. The CDR3 nucleotides are TGCGCCAGCAGTCAATCGTTCCTCCGACAGGGAAGTAAGGGCGGCTACACCTTC.

The gene calls are TRBV5-1 and TRBJ1-1; D perhaps matches TRBD1 (6 bases). Germline assignment: CDR1 SGHRS and CDR2 YFSETQ. The CDR3 length is 13 residues. V gave up 1 base and J gave up 10 bases, with 14 bases separating them. CDR3 sequence (DNA): TGCGCCAGCAGCTTGAATTGGGGGCAGGGAGCTTTCTTT. Encoded protein: CASSLNWGQGAFF.

V gene TRBV7-9 combines with J gene TRBJ1-3, with 10 bases aligning to TRBD1. V was pared by 5 bases and J by 0 bases, with 4 bases of the junction left unmatched. CDR3 length equals 16 residues. CDR1 is SEHNR and CDR2 is FQNEAQ in the germline V gene (reference sequence). In DNA, the CDR3 is TGTGCCAGCAGCACGGGACAGGGGCTCTCTGGAAACACCATATATTTT. Translation: CASSTGQGLSGNTIYF.

V usage is TRBV6-5 and J usage is TRBJ2-5; 9 nucleotides agree with TRBD1. Germline V gives CDR1 MNHEY, CDR2 SVGAGI. V lost 6 bases and J lost 3; bases outside the gene matches: 5. The CDR3 loop spans 14 amino acids. This chain's CDR3 is CASSVGTGKETQYF. CDR3 in DNA: TGTGCCAGCAGCGTCGGGACAGGGAAAGAGACCCAGTACTTC.

The chain carries TRBV6-1 and TRBJ1-6; tentatively, D is TRBD1 (5 bases). This CDR3 has 16 residues. V was cut by 0 bases and J by 10 bases, with 16 bases left in between. CDR1 is MNHNS, CDR2 SASEGT, per germline. CDR3 in DNA: TGTGCCAGCAGTGAAGCTTCTTCCGCAGGGAGCTCACCCCTCCACTTT. The encoded protein is CASSEASSAGSSPLHF.

In this sample, this clone turned up once. The chain joins TRBV18 to TRBJ2-1; TRBD1 matches 9 bases. Germline loops: CDR1 KGHSH, CDR2 LQKENI. V dropped 0 bases and J dropped 7; count of bases not matched to a gene: 7. The CDR3 sequence is 16 residues long. In DNA, the CDR3 is TGTGCCAGCTCACCACCAAGGACAGGGGTTGGGAATGAGCAGTTCTTC. As protein: CASSPPRTGVGNEQFF.

The chain employs TRBV12-3 or TRBV12-4 and TRBJ2-5, with TRBD2 as a possible D gene (6 bases). This CDR3 is 13 amino acids long. V was cut by 3 bases and J by 5 bases, with 10 bases left in between. The CDR3 loop reads CASSFGGGETQYF. For the CDR3, the DNA is TGTGCCAGCAGTTTCGGGGGTGGTGAGACCCAGTACTTC.

The gene calls are TRBV6-5 and TRBJ1-2; D may be TRBD1 (6 bases). Germline loops: CDR1 MNHEY, CDR2 SVGAGI. The CDR3 loop spans 12 amino acids. Trimming pared 6 bases from V and 7 bases from J, leaving 12 bases between. The CDR3 DNA reads as TGTGCCAGCAGCTCCGGGACATTTGGCTACACCTTC. Protein product: CASSSGTFGYTF.